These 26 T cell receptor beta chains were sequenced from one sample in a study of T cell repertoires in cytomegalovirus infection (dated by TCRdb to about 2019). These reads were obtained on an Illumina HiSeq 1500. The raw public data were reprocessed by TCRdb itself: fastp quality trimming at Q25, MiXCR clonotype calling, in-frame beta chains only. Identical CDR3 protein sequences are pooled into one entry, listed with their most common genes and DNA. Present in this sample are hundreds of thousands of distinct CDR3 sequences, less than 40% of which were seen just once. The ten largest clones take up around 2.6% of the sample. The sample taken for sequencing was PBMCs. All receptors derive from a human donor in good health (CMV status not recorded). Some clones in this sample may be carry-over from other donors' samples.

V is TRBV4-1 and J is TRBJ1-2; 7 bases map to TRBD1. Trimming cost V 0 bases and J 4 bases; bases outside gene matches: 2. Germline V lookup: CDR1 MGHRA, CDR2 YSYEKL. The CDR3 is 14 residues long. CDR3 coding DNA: TGCGCCAGCAGCCAAGAACGGACAGGCTATGGCTACACCTTC. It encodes CASSQERTGYGYTF.

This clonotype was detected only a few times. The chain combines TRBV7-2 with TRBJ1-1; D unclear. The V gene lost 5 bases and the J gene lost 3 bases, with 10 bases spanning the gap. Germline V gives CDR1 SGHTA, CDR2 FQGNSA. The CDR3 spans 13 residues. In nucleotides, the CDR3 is TGTGCCAGCAGCGGGGAGGGAGACACTGAAGCTTTCTTT. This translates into CASSGEGDTEAFF. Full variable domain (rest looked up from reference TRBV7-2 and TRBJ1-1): GAGVSQSPSNKVTEKGKDVELRCDPISGHTALYWYRQSLGQGLEFLIYFQGNSAPDKSGLPSDRFSAERTGGSVSTLTIQRTQQEDSAVYLCASSGEGDTEAFFGQGTRLTVV.

The CDR3 reads CASSLDPGRSYNEQFF. The CDR3 bases are TGTGCCAGCAGCTTAGATCCTGGCAGGTCCTACAATGAGCAGTTCTTC. V and J are TRBV11-2 and TRBJ2-1; D is ambiguous. CDR3 length: 16 residues. V gave up 0 bases and J gave up 1 base, with 10 bases separating them. CDR1 is SGHAT, CDR2 FQNNGV, per germline.

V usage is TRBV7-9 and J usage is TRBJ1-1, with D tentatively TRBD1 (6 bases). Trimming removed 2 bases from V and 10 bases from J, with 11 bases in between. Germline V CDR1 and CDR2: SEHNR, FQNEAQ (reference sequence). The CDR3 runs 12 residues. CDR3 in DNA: TGTGCCAGCAGCTTATTGGACAGAGCAGCTTTCTTT. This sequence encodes CASSLLDRAAFF.

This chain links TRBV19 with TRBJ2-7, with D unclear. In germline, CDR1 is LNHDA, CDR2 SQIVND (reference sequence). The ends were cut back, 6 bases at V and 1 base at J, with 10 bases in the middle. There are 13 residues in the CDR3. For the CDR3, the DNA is TGTGCCAGTAGGCCCCTGGGGTCCTACGAGCAGTACTTC. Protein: CASRPLGSYEQYF.

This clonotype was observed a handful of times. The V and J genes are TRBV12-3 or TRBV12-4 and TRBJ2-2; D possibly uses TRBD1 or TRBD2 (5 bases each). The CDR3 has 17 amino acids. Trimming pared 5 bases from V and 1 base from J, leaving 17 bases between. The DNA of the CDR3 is TGTGCCAGCAGTATTCGCCCCGGGACCTGGAACACCGGGGAGCTGTTTTTT. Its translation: CASSIRPGTWNTGELFF.

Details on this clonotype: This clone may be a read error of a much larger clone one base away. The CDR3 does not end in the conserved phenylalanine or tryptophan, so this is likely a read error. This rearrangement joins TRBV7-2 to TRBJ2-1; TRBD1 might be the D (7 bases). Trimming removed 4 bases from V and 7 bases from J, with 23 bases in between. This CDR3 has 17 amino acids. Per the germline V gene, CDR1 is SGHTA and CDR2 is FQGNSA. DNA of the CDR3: TGTGCCAGCAGCTCCCTTTCTTCCGGGGCAGGGGGGAATGAGCAGTTCGTC. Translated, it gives CASSSLSSGAGGNEQFV.

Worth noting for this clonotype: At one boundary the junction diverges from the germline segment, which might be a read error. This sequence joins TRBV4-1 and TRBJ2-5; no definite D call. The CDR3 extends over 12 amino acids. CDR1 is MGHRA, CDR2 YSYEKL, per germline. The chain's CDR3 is CASSRREETQYF. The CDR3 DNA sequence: TGTGCCAGCAGCCGTAGAGAAGAGACCCAGTACTTC.

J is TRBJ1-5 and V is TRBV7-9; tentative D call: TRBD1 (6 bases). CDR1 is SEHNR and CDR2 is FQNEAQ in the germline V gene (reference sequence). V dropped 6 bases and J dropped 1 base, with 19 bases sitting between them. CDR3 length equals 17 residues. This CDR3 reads CASSRSTGTPSNQPQHF. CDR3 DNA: TGTGCCAGCAGTCGCAGTACCGGGACACCAAGCAATCAGCCCCAGCATTTT.

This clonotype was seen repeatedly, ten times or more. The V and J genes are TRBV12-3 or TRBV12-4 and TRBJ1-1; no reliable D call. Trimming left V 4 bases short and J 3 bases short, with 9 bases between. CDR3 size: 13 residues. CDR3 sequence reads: CASSWTDYTEAFF. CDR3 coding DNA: TGTGCCAGCAGTTGGACGGACTACACTGAAGCTTTCTTT.

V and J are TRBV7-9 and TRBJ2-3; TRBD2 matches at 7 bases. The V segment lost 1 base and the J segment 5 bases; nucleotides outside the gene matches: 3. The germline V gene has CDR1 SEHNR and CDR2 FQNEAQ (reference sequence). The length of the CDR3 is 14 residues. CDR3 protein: CASSLGWGGDTQYF. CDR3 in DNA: TGTGCCAGCAGCTTAGGATGGGGGGGAGATACGCAGTATTTT.

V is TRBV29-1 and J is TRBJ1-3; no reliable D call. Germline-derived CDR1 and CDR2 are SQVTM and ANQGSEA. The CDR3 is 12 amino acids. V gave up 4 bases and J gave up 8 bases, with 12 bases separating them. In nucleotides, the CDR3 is TGCAGCGTTGGCGGCCGGAATGACACCATATATTTT. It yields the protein CSVGGRNDTIYF.

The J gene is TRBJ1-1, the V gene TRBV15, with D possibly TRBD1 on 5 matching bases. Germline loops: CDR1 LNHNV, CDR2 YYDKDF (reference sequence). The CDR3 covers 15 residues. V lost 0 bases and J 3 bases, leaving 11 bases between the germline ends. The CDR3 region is CATSREGGSDTEAFF. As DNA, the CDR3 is TGTGCCACCAGCAGAGAGGGGGGTTCGGACACTGAAGCTTTCTTT.

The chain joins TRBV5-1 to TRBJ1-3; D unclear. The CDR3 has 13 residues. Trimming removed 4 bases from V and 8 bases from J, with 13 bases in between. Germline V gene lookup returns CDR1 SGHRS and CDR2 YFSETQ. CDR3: CASSRVDGDTIYF. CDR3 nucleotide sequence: TGCGCCAGCAGCCGGGTCGACGGAGACACCATATATTTT.

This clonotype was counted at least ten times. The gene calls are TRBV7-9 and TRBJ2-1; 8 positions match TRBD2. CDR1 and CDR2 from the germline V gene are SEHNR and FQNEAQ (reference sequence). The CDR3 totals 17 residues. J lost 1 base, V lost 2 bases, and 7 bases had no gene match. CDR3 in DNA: TGTGCCAGCAGCTTAAGTAGCGGGACCAGTTCCTACAATGAGCAGTTCTTC. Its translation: CASSLSSGTSSYNEQFF.

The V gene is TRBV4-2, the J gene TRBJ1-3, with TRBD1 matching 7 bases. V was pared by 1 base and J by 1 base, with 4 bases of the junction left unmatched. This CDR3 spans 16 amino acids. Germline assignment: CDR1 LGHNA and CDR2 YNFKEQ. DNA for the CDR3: TGTGCCAGCAGCCAAGGCAACAGGGGTTCTGGAAACACCATATATTTT. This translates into CASSQGNRGSGNTIYF.

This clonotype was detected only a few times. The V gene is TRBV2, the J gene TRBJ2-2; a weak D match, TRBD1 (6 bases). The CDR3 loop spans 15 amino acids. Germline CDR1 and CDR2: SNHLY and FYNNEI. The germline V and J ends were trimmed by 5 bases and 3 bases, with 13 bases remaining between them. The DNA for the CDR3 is TGTGCCAGCAGTTCTCAGGGGCTGGACACCGGGGAGCTGTTTTTT. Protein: CASSSQGLDTGELFF.

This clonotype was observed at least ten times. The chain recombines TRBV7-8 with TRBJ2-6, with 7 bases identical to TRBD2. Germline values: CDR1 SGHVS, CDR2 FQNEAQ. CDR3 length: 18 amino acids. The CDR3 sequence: CAASGETVFESGANVLTF. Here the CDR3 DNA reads TGTGCAGCGAGCGGGGAGACAGTATTTGAATCTGGGGCCAACGTCCTGACTTTC. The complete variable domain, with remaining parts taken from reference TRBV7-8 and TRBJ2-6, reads GAGVSQSPRYKVAKRGQDVALRCDPISGHVSLFWYQQALGQGPEFLTYFQNEAQLDKSGLPSDRFFAERPEGSVSTLKIQRTQQEDSAVYLCAASGETVFESGANVLTFGAGSRLTVL.

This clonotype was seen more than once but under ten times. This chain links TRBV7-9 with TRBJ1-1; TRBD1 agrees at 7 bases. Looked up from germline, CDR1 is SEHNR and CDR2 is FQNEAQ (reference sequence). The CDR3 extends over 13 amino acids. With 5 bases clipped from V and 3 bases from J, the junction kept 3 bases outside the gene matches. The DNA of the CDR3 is TGTGCCAGCAGCCCAGGGGGTTACACTGAAGCTTTCTTT. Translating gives CASSPGGYTEAFF.

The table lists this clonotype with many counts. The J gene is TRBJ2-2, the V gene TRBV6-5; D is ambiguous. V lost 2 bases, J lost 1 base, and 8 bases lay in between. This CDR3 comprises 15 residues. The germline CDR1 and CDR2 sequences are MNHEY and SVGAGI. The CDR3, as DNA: TGTGCCAGCAGTTACGAAGACGGGAACACCGGGGAGCTGTTTTTT. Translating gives CASSYEDGNTGELFF.

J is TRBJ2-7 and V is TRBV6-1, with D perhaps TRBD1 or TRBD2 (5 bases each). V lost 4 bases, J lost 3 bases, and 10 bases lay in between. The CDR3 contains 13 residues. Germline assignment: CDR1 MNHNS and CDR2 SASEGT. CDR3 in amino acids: CASSAGQVYEQYF. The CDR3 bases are TGTGCCAGCAGTGCGGGGCAGGTCTACGAGCAGTACTTC.

CDR3 region: CASSLVRGDTEAFF. The CDR3 bases are TGCGCCAGCAGCTTGGTTAGGGGGGACACTGAAGCTTTCTTT. The genes are TRBV5-1 and TRBJ1-1; TRBD1 is a possible D gene (6 bases). V shed 0 bases and J shed 3 bases, with 9 bases lying between them. There are 14 residues in the CDR3. Germline CDR1 and CDR2: SGHRS and YFSETQ.

The CDR3 DNA reads as TGTGCCAGTATATTAGGGCATGTGGCGACCGGGGAGCTGTTTTTT. It translates to CASILGHVATGELFF. This rearrangement joins TRBV19 to TRBJ2-2; D is unclear. The CDR3 has 15 residues. V lost 7 bases to trimming and J lost 5 bases, with 17 bases between them. Germline-derived CDR1 and CDR2 are LNHDA and SQIVND (reference sequence).

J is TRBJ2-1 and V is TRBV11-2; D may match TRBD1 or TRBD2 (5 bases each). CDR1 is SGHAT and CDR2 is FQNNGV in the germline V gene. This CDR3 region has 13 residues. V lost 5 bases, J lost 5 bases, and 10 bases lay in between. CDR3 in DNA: TGTGCCAGCAGCGGGACCCACCACAATGAGCAGTTCTTC. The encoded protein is CASSGTHHNEQFF.

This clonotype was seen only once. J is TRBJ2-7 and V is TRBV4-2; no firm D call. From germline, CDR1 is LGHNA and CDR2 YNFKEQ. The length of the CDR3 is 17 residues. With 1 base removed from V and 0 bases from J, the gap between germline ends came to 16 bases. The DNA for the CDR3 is TGTGCCAGCAGCCAAGCCTCGACGGCGGTCCTCTCCTACGAGCAGTACTTC. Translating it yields CASSQASTAVLSYEQYF.

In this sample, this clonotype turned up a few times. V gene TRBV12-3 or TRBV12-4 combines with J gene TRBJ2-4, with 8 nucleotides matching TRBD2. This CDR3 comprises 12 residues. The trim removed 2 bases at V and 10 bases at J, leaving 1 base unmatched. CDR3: CASSLTSGIQYF. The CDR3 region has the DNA TGTGCCAGCAGTTTAACTAGCGGTATTCAGTACTTC.